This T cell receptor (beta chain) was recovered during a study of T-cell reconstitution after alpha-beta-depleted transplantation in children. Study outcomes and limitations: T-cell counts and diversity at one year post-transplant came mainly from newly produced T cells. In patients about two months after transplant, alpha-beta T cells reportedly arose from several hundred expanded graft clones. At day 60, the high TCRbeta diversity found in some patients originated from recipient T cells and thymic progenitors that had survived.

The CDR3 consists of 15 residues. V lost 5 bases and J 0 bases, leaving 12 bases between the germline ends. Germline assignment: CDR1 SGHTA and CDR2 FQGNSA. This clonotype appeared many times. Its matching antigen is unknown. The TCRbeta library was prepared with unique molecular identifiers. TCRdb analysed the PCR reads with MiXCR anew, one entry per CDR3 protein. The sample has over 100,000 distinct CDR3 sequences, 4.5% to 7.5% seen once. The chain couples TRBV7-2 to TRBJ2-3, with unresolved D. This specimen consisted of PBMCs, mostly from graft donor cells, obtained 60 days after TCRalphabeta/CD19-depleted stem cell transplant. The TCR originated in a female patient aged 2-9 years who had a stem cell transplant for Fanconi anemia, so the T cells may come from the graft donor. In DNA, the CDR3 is TGTGCCAGCAGCCCGAGGTCGGCTAGCACAGATACGCAGTATTTT. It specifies CASSPRSASTDTQYF.